This TCR beta chain was documented in a study of glioma-infiltrating T cells after dendritic cell vaccination. V lost 6 bases to trimming and J lost 7 bases, with 16 bases between them. The CDR3 loop spans 14 amino acids. Germline V gene data show CDR1 as SGHAT and CDR2 as FQNNGV. Method: immunoSEQ multiplex PCR; TCRdb's copy keeps in-frame clones and lacks some. Seen here are about 94,000 clones, around 80% observed once, and the top ten hold 5.4%. The time point: after dendritic cell vaccination, including at tumor progression/relapse. Specimen: blood, collected after dendritic cell vaccination. The origin of this receptor is a human donor with glioblastoma. The chain joins TRBV11-2 to TRBJ1-5; TRBD1 is a possible D gene (6 bases). CDR3: CASSSQGSGQPQHF. The CDR3 DNA sequence: TGTGCCAGCAGTTCCCAGGGGTCGGGGCAGCCCCAGCATTTT.